A selection of T cell receptor delta chains follows, all from one sample in a study of gamma-delta chains in newborns, infants, children. With CATT, TCRdb re-called clones from the reads. The table has about 4,900 delta-chain clones, less than 4% seen once; the top ten hold roughly an eighth. Material for sequencing was blood. The receptors come from a child who was a newborn, infant or young child, either healthy, febrile or measles-vaccinated (not recorded which). CDR3s include the opening cysteine and the closing phenylalanine or tryptophan. Each record gives: V gene, J gene, clone size, D gene, CDR3 DNA, CDR3 protein. D genes are given only for firm matches. Clone size is stated in some rows and not others, as once, few, many or a class when expanded.

V: TRDV2; J: TRDJ3; size: -; D: TRDD3; DNA: TGTGCCTGTGATGTACTGGGGGATACCCGGGACACCCGACAGATGTTTTTC; CDR3: CACDVLGDTRDTRQMFF
V: TRDV1; J: TRDJ1; size: few; D: TRDD3; DNA: TGTGCTCTTGGGGAACTTTCAAAGTACTGGGGGATCGCTAAACTCATCTTT; CDR3: CALGELSKYWGIAKLIF
V: TRDV1; J: TRDJ1; size: -; D: -; DNA: TGTGCTCTTGGGGAACTTGGGCAGGACACCGATAAACTCATCTTT; CDR3: CALGELGQDTDKLIF
V: TRDV2; J: TRDJ3; size: medium-sized; D: TRDD3; DNA: TGTGCCTGTGACGTACTGGGGGCACGCTCCTGGGACACCCGACAGATGTTTTTC; CDR3: CACDVLGARSWDTRQMFF
V: TRDV2; J: TRDJ3; size: -; D: TRDD3; DNA: TGTGCCTGTGACACCGCGGGTTCTGGGGGTCCCTCCTGGGACACCCGACAGATGTTTTTC; CDR3: CACDTAGSGGPSWDTRQMFF
V: TRDV2; J: TRDJ2; size: -; D: TRDD3; DNA: TGTGCCTGTGACCCAGTTTACTGGGGGCCAACTTTGACAGCACAACTCTTCTTT; CDR3: CACDPVYWGPTLTAQLFF
V: TRDV1; J: TRDJ1; size: few; D: -; DNA: TGTGCTCTTGGGATCGGCCTTCCTACGTACTGGGGGACCTGGATCTACACCGATAAACTCATCTTT; CDR3: CALGIGLPTYWGTWIYTDKLIF
V: TRDV2; J: TRDJ3; size: few; D: TRDD3; DNA: TGTGCCTGTGACACCGGATGGGGGAAAGGCTCCTGGGACACCCGACAGATGTTTTTC; CDR3: CACDTGWGKGSWDTRQMFF
V: TRDV2; J: TRDJ3; size: few; D: TRDD3; DNA: TGTGCCTGTGACACCGGGGGATACGGAGCCTGGGACACCCGACAGATGTTTTTC; CDR3: CACDTGGYGAWDTRQMFF
V: TRDV2; J: TRDJ3; size: medium-sized; D: TRDD3; DNA: TGTGCCTGTGACAAAGTACTGGGGGATACCTGGGACACCCGACAGATGTTTTTC; CDR3: CACDKVLGDTWDTRQMFF
V: TRDV2; J: TRDJ3; size: few; D: -; DNA: TGTGCCTGTGACGCGATTCGAGAGGGACTGGGTGGCTCCTGGGACACCCGACAGATGTTTTTC; CDR3: CACDAIREGLGGSWDTRQMFF
V: TRDV2; J: TRDJ3; size: -; D: TRDD3; DNA: TGTGCCTGTGCCGTAAGACCGAGACTGGGGGAAAGCTCCTGGGACACCCGACAGATGTTTTTC; CDR3: CACAVRPRLGESSWDTRQMFF
V: TRDV1; J: TRDJ1; size: -; D: TRDD3; DNA: TGTGCTCTTGGGGATACCACGACTCTGGGGGATACTTTCCTGTACACCGATAAACTCATCTTT; CDR3: CALGDTTTLGDTFLYTDKLIF
V: TRDV2; J: TRDJ3; size: few; D: TRDD3; DNA: TGTGCCTGTGACACGGCGAAGGGTTACTGGGGGATGAGCTCCTGGGACACCCGACAGATGTTTTTC; CDR3: CACDTAKGYWGMSSWDTRQMFF
V: TRDV2; J: TRDJ3; size: medium-sized; D: -; DNA: TGTGCCTGTGACACCGCGGGGAGGAGCTCCTGGGACACCCGACAGATGTTTTTC; CDR3: CACDTAGRSSWDTRQMFF
V: TRDV1; J: TRDJ1; size: -; D: -; DNA: TGTGCTCTTAGACCTACAGCCGACTGGGACACCGATAAACTCATCTTT; CDR3: CALRPTADWDTDKLIF
V: TRDV2; J: TRDJ3; size: few; D: TRDD3; DNA: TGTGCCTGTGACATACTGGGGGATCACTGGGACACCCGACAGATGTTTTTC; CDR3: CACDILGDHWDTRQMFF
V: TRDV2; J: TRDJ3; size: few; D: -; DNA: TGTGCCTGTGACACGGGGATGTACGATGGCTCCTGGGACACCCGACAGATGTTTTTC; CDR3: CACDTGMYDGSWDTRQMFF
V: TRDV2; J: TRDJ3; size: -; D: -; DNA: TGTGCCTGTGACACCTGGGCCAGCTCCTGGGACACCCGACAGATGTTTTTC; CDR3: CACDTWASSWDTRQMFF
V: TRDV2; J: TRDJ3; size: -; D: -; DNA: TGTGCCTGTGATCACATCTCCTGGGACACCCGACAGATGTTTTTC; CDR3: CACDHISWDTRQMFF
V: TRDV1; J: TRDJ1; size: -; D: TRDD3; DNA: TGTGCTCTTGGGAACTCTCTACTGGACGAGTGGGGGATAAAAGCCGATAAACTCATCTTT; CDR3: CALGNSLLDEWGIKADKLIF
V: TRDV1; J: TRDJ2; size: -; D: TRDD3; DNA: TGTGCTCTTGGGGACTTGCCAGGGGGATTCTCTTTGACAGCACAACTCTTCTTT; CDR3: CALGDLPGGFSLTAQLFF
V: TRDV2; J: TRDJ3; size: few; D: TRDD3; DNA: TGTGCCTGTGACACCGTACTGGGGGATAAATCCTGGGACACCCGACAGATGTTTTTC; CDR3: CACDTVLGDKSWDTRQMFF
V: TRDV2; J: TRDJ3; size: few; D: TRDD3; DNA: TGTGCCTGTGACTATACTGGGGGATCCGGAAGCTCCTGGGACACCCGACAGATGTTTTTC; CDR3: CACDYTGGSGSSWDTRQMFF
V: TRDV2; J: TRDJ3; size: few; D: TRDD3; DNA: TGTGCCTGTGACTTTGTACCTGGGGGATACAACTCCTGGGACACCCGACAGATGTTTTTC; CDR3: CACDFVPGGYNSWDTRQMFF
V: TRDV2; J: TRDJ1; size: medium-sized; D: TRDD3; DNA: TGTGCCTGTGACATACTGGGGGGCTACACCGATAAACTCATCTTT; CDR3: CACDILGGYTDKLIF
V: TRDV2; J: TRDJ3; size: medium-sized; D: TRDD3; DNA: TGTGCCTGTGACAGAGTACTGGGGGATAGCTCCTGGGACACCCGACAGATGTTTTTC; CDR3: CACDRVLGDSSWDTRQMFF
V: TRDV2; J: TRDJ3; size: few; D: TRDD3; DNA: TGTGCCTGTGACAAAGTACTGGGGGATTCTCGCTCCTGGGACACCCGACAGATGTTTTTC; CDR3: CACDKVLGDSRSWDTRQMFF
V: TRDV2; J: TRDJ3; size: few; D: TRDD3; DNA: TGTGCCTGTGACGTACTGGGGGATACAAGCTCCTGGGACACCCGACAGATGTTTTTC; CDR3: CACDVLGDTSSWDTRQMFF